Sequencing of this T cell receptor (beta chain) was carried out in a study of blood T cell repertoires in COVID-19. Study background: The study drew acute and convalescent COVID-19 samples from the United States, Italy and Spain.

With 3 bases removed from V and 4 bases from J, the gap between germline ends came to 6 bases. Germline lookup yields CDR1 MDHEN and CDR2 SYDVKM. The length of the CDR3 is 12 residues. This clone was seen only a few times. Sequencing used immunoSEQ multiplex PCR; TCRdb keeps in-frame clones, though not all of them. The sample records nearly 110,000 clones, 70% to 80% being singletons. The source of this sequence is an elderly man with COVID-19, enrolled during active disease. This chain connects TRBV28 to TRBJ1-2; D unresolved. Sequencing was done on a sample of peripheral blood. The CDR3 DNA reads TGTGCCAGCAGTTTTCCTATCTATGGCTACACCTTC. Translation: CASSFPIYGYTF.